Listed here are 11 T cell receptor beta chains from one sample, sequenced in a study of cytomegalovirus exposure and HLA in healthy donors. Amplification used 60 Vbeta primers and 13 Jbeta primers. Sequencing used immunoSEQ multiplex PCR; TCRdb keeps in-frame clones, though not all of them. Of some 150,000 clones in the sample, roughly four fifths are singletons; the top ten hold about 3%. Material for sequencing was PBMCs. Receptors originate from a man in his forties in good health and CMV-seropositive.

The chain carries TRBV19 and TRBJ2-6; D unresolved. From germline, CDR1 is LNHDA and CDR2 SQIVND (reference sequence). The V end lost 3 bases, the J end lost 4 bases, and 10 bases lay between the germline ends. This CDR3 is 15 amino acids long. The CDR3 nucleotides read TGTGCCAGTAGTATCCCCCCTTCCGGGGCCAACGTCCTGACTTTC. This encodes CASSIPPSGANVLTF. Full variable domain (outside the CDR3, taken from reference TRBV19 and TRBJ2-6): DGGITQSPKYLFRKEGQNVTLSCEQNLNHDAMYWYRQDPGQGLRLIYYSQIVNDFQKGDIAEGYSVSREKKESFPLTVTSAQKNPTAFYLCASSIPPSGANVLTFGAGSRLTVL.

The DNA for the CDR3 is TGTGCCAGTAACTCAAAACCGGACAGCCGACACGAAAAACTGTTTTTT. Its protein is CASNSKPDSRHEKLFF. The chain couples TRBV19 to TRBJ1-4, with D possibly matching TRBD1 (6 bases). V lost 7 bases to trimming and J lost 8 bases, with 23 bases between them. Germline V gene data show CDR1 as LNHDA and CDR2 as SQIVND (reference sequence). The CDR3 totals 16 residues.

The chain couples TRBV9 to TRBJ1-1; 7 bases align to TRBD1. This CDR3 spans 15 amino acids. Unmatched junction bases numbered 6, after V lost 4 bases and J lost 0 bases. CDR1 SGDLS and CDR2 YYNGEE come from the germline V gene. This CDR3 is CASSSGQLMNTEAFF. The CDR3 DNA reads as TGTGCCAGCAGCTCGGGACAGTTAATGAACACTGAAGCTTTCTTT.

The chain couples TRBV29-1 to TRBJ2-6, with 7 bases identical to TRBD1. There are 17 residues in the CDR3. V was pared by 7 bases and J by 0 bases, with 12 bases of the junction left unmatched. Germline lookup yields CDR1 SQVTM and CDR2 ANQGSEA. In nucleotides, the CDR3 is TGCAGCGCGTCGACAAGGGGGCCTTACTCTGGGGCCAACGTCCTGACTTTC. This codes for CSASTRGPYSGANVLTF.

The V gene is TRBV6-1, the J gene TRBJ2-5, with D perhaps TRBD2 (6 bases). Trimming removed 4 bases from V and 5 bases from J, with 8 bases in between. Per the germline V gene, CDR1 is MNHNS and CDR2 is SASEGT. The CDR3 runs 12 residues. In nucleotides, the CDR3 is TGTGCCAGCAGTGCGGAGGGGGAGACCCAGTACTTC. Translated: CASSAEGETQYF.

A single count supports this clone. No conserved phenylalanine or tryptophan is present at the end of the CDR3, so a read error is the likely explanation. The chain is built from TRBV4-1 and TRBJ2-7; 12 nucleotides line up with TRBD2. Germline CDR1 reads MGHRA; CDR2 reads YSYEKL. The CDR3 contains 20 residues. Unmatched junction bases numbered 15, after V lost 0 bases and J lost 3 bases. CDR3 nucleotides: TGCGCCAGCAGCCAAGAATTTCCCGGGACTAGCGGGTCCCTTCGCTACGAGCAGTACCTC. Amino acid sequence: CASSQEFPGTSGSLRYEQYL.

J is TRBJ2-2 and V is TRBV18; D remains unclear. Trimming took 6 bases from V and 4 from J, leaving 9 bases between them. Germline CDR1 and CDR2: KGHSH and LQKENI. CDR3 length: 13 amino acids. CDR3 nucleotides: TGTGCCAGCTCCCCTTCGAGCACCGGGGAGCTGTTTTTT. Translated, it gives CASSPSSTGELFF.

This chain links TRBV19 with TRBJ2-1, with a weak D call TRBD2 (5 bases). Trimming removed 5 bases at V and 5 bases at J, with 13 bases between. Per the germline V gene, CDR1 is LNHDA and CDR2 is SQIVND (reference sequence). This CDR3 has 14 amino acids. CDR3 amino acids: CASSPTDSNNEQFF. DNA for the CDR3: TGTGCCAGTAGTCCAACGGACTCAAACAATGAGCAGTTCTTC.

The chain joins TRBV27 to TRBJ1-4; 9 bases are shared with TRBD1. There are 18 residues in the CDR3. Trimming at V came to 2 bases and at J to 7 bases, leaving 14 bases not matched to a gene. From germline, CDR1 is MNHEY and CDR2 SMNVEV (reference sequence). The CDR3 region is CASSLSGRHGTGSEKLFF. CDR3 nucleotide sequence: TGTGCCAGCAGTTTAAGCGGGCGGCACGGGACAGGGAGTGAAAAACTGTTTTTT. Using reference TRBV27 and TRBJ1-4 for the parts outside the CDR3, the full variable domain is EAQVTQNPRYLITVTGKKLTVTCSQNMNHEYMSWYRQDPGLGLRQIYYSMNVEVTDKGDVPEGYKVSRKEKRNFPLILESPSPNQTSLYFCASSLSGRHGTGSEKLFFGSGTQLSVL.

CDR3 region: CSVMARLVRETQYF. DNA for the CDR3: TGCAGCGTCATGGCGAGACTAGTACGGGAGACCCAGTACTTC. V and J are TRBV29-1 and TRBJ2-5; a weak D match, TRBD2 (6 bases). V lost 6 bases to trimming and J lost 5 bases, with 19 bases between them. CDR3 size: 14 residues. Germline V gives CDR1 SQVTM, CDR2 ANQGSEA.

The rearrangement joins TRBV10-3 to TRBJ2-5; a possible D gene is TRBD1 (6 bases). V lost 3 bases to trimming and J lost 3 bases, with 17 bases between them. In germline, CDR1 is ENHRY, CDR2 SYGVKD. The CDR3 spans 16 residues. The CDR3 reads CAISDWGQSKEETQYF. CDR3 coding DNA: TGTGCCATCAGTGATTGGGGACAATCAAAGGAAGAGACCCAGTACTTC.